These 30 T cell receptor beta chains were sequenced from one sample in a study of blood T cell repertoires in COVID-19. Sequencing used immunoSEQ multiplex PCR; TCRdb keeps in-frame clones, though not all of them. Here the sample spans 200,000 to 250,000 clones, nearly 90% being singletons. The sample consisted of PBMCs or T cells enriched from blood (not recorded which). Receptors originate from a man aged 25-45 years who had been exposed to COVID-19.

The chain uses TRBV7-9 and TRBJ1-3, with no clear D. CDR1 SEHNR and CDR2 FQNEAQ come from the germline V gene (reference sequence). Trimming cost V 2 bases and J 9 bases, with 11 bases left between them. The CDR3 is 13 amino acids. CDR3 amino acids: CASSLSPRGTIYF. The CDR3 bases are TGTGCCAGCAGCTTAAGTCCTCGGGGCACCATATATTTT.

The gene calls are TRBV2 and TRBJ1-6; D uncertain. Deletions cut 5 bases from V and 8 bases from J, with 13 bases between. The V gene's germline CDR1 is SNHLY and CDR2 FYNNEI. The CDR3 has 14 amino acids. The CDR3 DNA is TGTGCCAGCAGTAAAGACGGTCGGGATTCACCCCTCCACTTT. It encodes CASSKDGRDSPLHF.

This clone was found once. V is TRBV14 and J is TRBJ1-2, with D hard to call. Germline CDR1 and CDR2: SGHDN and FVKESK. Trimming shortened V by 3 bases and J by 8 bases, and 19 bases separated the two germline ends. The CDR3 has 15 residues. The CDR3 DNA reads as TGTGCCAGCAGCCACACCGAGACAAACCTCTGGGGCTACACCTTC. Its protein is CASSHTETNLWGYTF.

The V gene is TRBV9, the J gene TRBJ2-5, with 7 bases matching TRBD1. V shed 0 bases, J shed 5 bases, and the junction held 4 bases outside the gene matches. Germline assignment: CDR1 SGDLS and CDR2 YYNGEE. The CDR3 is 14 residues long. This CDR3 reads CASSVVGGRETQYF. The CDR3, as DNA: TGTGCCAGCAGCGTAGTAGGGGGCCGGGAGACCCAGTACTTC. Drawing the rest from reference TRBV9 and TRBJ2-5, the complete variable domain is DSGVTQTPKHLITATGQRVTLRCSPRSGDLSVYWYQQSLDQGLQFLIQYYNGEERAKGNILERFSAQQFPDLHSELNLSSLELGDSALYFCASSVVGGRETQYFGPGTRLLVL.

The gene calls are TRBV6-1 and TRBJ2-7; TRBD2 agrees at 10 bases. The germline V gene encodes CDR1 MNHNS and CDR2 SASEGT. The trim removed 2 bases at V and 4 bases at J, leaving 17 bases unmatched. This CDR3 spans 19 amino acids. CDR3 protein: CASSEFGPSGGTTTYEQYF. The DNA for the CDR3 is TGTGCCAGCAGTGAATTCGGGCCTAGCGGGGGCACGACGACATACGAGCAGTACTTC.

V gene TRBV7-2 combines with J gene TRBJ2-6, with D possibly matching TRBD1 (6 bases). Between the trimmed V and J ends, which lost 5 bases and 0 bases, there was a span of 11 bases. CDR3 length: 16 amino acids. The germline CDR1 and CDR2 sequences are SGHTA and FQGNSA. As DNA, the CDR3 is TGTGCCAGCAGCACCCAGACAGGCTCTGGGGCCAACGTCCTGACTTTC. Its protein is CASSTQTGSGANVLTF.

The chain combines TRBV3-1 (or the pseudogene TRBV3-2) with TRBJ2-5, with 11 bases identical to TRBD2. The junction had 7 bases not matched to a gene; V was cut back by 5 bases and J by 2 bases. The V gene's germline CDR1 is LGHDT and CDR2 YNNKEL (reference sequence). The CDR3 has 16 residues. In DNA form, the CDR3 reads TGTGCCAGCAGCAAAGCGGGACTAGCGGAACAAGAGACCCAGTACTTC. Its translation is CASSKAGLAEQETQYF.

The rearrangement joins TRBV29-1 to TRBJ2-2, with 9 nucleotides matching TRBD2. Trimming at V came to 4 bases and at J to 7 bases, leaving 7 bases not matched to a gene. The CDR3 has 14 amino acids. Germline lookup yields CDR1 SQVTM and CDR2 ANQGSEA. CDR3 in amino acids: CSVGGSGGFGELFF. The CDR3 region has the DNA TGCAGCGTTGGCGGTAGCGGGGGTTTCGGGGAGCTGTTTTTT.

V and J are TRBV5-3 and TRBJ2-6; 8 bases map to TRBD1. TRBV5-3 is given ORF status, its function remaining uncertain. This CDR3 has 19 amino acids. V lost 3 bases and J lost 0; bases outside the gene matches: 11. This CDR3 reads CARSSLQGQAHSGANVLTF. Here the CDR3 DNA reads TGTGCCAGAAGCTCGCTCCAGGGACAGGCTCACTCTGGGGCCAACGTCCTGACTTTC.

V and J are TRBV5-1 and TRBJ2-2, with D tentatively TRBD1 (6 bases). CDR3 length equals 15 residues. Trimming cost V 0 bases and J 4 bases, with 10 bases left between them. Germline assignment: CDR1 SGHRS and CDR2 YFSETQ. The CDR3 DNA reads as TGCGCCAGCAGCTTGGAACAGGGTCGCACCGGGGAGCTGTTTTTT. Translated, it gives CASSLEQGRTGELFF.

The chain has TRBV6-5 and TRBJ1-6; perhaps TRBD1 as D (6 bases). This CDR3 has 15 residues. From germline, CDR1 is MNHEY and CDR2 SVGAGI. The ends were cut back, 8 bases at V and 6 bases at J, with 17 bases in the middle. CDR3 sequence: CASHLTGLSNSPLHF. In DNA, the CDR3 is TGTGCCAGCCACCTCACAGGGCTCTCTAATTCACCCCTCCACTTT.

The chain employs TRBV28 and TRBJ2-4, with 9 bases matching TRBD2. CDR3 length: 17 residues. J was trimmed by 1 base and V by 5 bases; bases with no gene match: 9. CDR1 MDHEN and CDR2 SYDVKM come from the germline V gene. The CDR3 nucleotides read TGTGCCAGCAGTCGGGCGGCGGGGGGGCACGCCAAAAACATTCAGTACTTC. Amino acid sequence: CASSRAAGGHAKNIQYF.

The V call is TRBV3-1 (or the pseudogene TRBV3-2), the J call TRBJ2-1; 11 bases line up with TRBD2. After removal of 4 bases from V and 9 bases from J, the junction contained 5 bases not matched to a gene. CDR1 LGHDT and CDR2 YNNKEL come from the germline V gene (reference sequence). This CDR3 spans 14 amino acids. This CDR3 reads CASSPGTSGFEQFF. DNA of the CDR3: TGTGCCAGCAGCCCCGGGACTAGCGGTTTTGAGCAGTTCTTC.

The chain has TRBV27 and TRBJ1-6, with D hard to call. V lost 4 bases, J lost 7 bases, and 11 bases lay in between. This CDR3 comprises 14 residues. Germline CDR1 reads MNHEY; CDR2 reads SMNVEV (reference sequence). CDR3 DNA: TGTGCCAGCAGTTCCCCTAGTAGCAATTCACCCCTCCACTTT. Its protein is CASSSPSSNSPLHF.

The chain links TRBV6-2 or TRBV6-3 to TRBJ1-2; D gene unclear. This CDR3 has 12 residues. Germline assignment: CDR1 MNHEY and CDR2 SVGEGT. The V end lost 2 bases, the J end lost 8 bases, and 9 bases lay between the germline ends. CDR3 in amino acids: CASSYQPRGYTF. Here the CDR3 DNA reads TGTGCCAGCAGTTACCAGCCCAGGGGCTACACCTTC.

This chain connects TRBV7-8 to TRBJ2-2; TRBD2 aligns across 7 bases. The trim removed 5 bases at V and 0 bases at J, leaving 9 bases unmatched. This CDR3 is built from 17 residues. The germline CDR1 and CDR2 sequences are SGHVS and FQNEAQ. In nucleotides, the CDR3 is TGTGCCAGCAGCCAAAGCCCAGCGGGGACGAACACCGGGGAGCTGTTTTTT. Its translation is CASSQSPAGTNTGELFF.

The genes are TRBV30 and TRBJ1-2; 8 nucleotides agree with TRBD1. J was trimmed by 4 bases and V by 5 bases; bases with no gene match: 9. The CDR3 sequence is 14 residues long. CDR1 is GTSNPN and CDR2 is SVGIG in the germline V gene (reference sequence). Written as DNA, the CDR3 is TGTGCCTGGTCGTCAGGGGGCGATAGCTATGGCTACACCTTC. It specifies CAWSSGGDSYGYTF.

The chain combines TRBV4-2 with TRBJ2-5; 9 positions match TRBD2. This CDR3 has 20 residues. Germline loops: CDR1 LGHNA, CDR2 YNFKEQ. The trim removed 4 bases at V and 4 bases at J, leaving 22 bases unmatched. CDR3: CASSLAPPGRRGGLGETQYF. Written as DNA, the CDR3 is TGTGCCAGCAGCCTAGCTCCCCCCGGTCGGCGGGGGGGCTTAGGAGAGACCCAGTACTTC.

The count of this clone is one. The V gene is TRBV19, the J gene TRBJ2-2, with 10 bases that match TRBD1. CDR1 LNHDA and CDR2 SQIVND come from the germline V gene (reference sequence). Trimming at V came to 10 bases and at J to 5 bases, leaving 4 bases not matched to a gene. This CDR3 spans 13 amino acids. Here the CDR3 reads CATRDRGTGELFF. The CDR3 nucleotides read TGTGCCACCCGGGACAGGGGTACCGGGGAGCTGTTTTTT. Full variable domain (missing parts from reference TRBV19 and TRBJ2-2): DGGITQSPKYLFRKEGQNVTLSCEQNLNHDAMYWYRQDPGQGLRLIYYSQIVNDFQKGDIAEGYSVSREKKESFPLTVTSAQKNPTAFYLCATRDRGTGELFFGEGSRLTVL.

The chain is built from TRBV6-6 and TRBJ2-7, with 8 bases that match TRBD1. V lost 8 bases, J lost 4 bases, and 10 bases stayed unmatched. This CDR3 has 14 amino acids. Germline lookup yields CDR1 MNHNY and CDR2 SVGAGI (reference sequence). This CDR3 is CASRTGTGTYEQYF. DNA of the CDR3: TGTGCCAGCCGAACCGGGACAGGAACTTACGAGCAGTACTTC.

The chain has TRBV19 and TRBJ2-7, with D possibly TRBD2 on 7 matching bases. V was pared by 8 bases and J by 7 bases, with 24 bases between. This CDR3 has 15 residues. CDR1 and CDR2 (germline): LNHDA, SQIVND (reference sequence). In DNA, the CDR3 is TGTGCCAGTCGAAACCCGGGGGGCACGGACGGAGAGCAGTACTTC. This sequence encodes CASRNPGGTDGEQYF.

J is TRBJ1-6 and V is TRBV5-6; 10 nucleotides align to TRBD1. Per germline, CDR1 SGHDT and CDR2 YYEEEE. V dropped 7 bases and J dropped 5; count of bases not matched to a gene: 6. The CDR3 is 15 residues long. CDR3 sequence reads: CASSPGTGDNSPLHF. The CDR3, as DNA: TGTGCCAGCTCTCCCGGGACAGGGGATAATTCACCCCTCCACTTT.

The chain joins TRBV4-3 to TRBJ1-1; possible D gene TRBD1, 5 bases. V lost 4 bases to trimming and J lost 6 bases, with 15 bases between them. The germline gives CDR1 LGHNA, CDR2 YSLEER. The CDR3 is made up of 14 amino acids. The CDR3 reads CASSPRARGAEAFF. CDR3 DNA sequence: TGCGCCAGCAGCCCGAGGGCCCGGGGGGCTGAAGCTTTCTTT.

This clone occurred once. The chain carries TRBV27 and TRBJ1-6, with 8 bases aligning to TRBD1. The germline CDR1 and CDR2 sequences are MNHEY and SMNVEV (reference sequence). J was trimmed by 9 bases and V by 7 bases; bases with no gene match: 11. The CDR3 totals 15 residues. CDR3 sequence (DNA): TGTGCCAGCACGCCCCACGGCAGGGGGCCTTCACCCCTCCACTTT. It specifies CASTPHGRGPSPLHF.

The chain joins TRBV29-1 to TRBJ2-3, with 12 bases identical to TRBD2. The CDR3 has 17 amino acids. Germline trimming cut 4 bases from V and 4 bases from J; bases unmatched to any gene: 12. Germline V gene lookup returns CDR1 SQVTM and CDR2 ANQGSEA. The CDR3 region has the DNA TGCAGCGTTGTATTGGCTAGCGGGGGGGCCATGGCAGATACGCAGTATTTT. Amino acids: CSVVLASGGAMADTQYF.

This rearrangement joins TRBV6-5 to TRBJ2-3, with D possibly matching TRBD1 (6 bases). The V end was cut by 6 bases, the J end by 5 bases, with 18 bases between. Per the germline V gene, CDR1 is MNHEY and CDR2 is SVGAGI. The CDR3 contains 15 residues. In nucleotides, the CDR3 is TGTGCCAGCAGCACAGGCAGGGGAACGTTAGATACGCAGTATTTT. Its translation: CASSTGRGTLDTQYF.

The chain uses TRBV2 and TRBJ1-3; D gene ambiguous. The germline gives CDR1 SNHLY, CDR2 FYNNEI. V was pared by 5 bases and J by 2 bases, with 16 bases between. The CDR3 is 16 amino acids. Written as DNA, the CDR3 is TGTGCCAGCAGTTTAGACTCCGGGGTCGCTGGAAACACCATATATTTT. It translates to CASSLDSGVAGNTIYF.

Here the CDR3 DNA reads TGCGCCAGCAGCCAAGACGAGGGAGGGGAGACCCAGTACTTC. This encodes CASSQDEGGETQYF. The V call is TRBV4-3, the J call TRBJ2-5; TRBD2 matches at 7 bases. This CDR3 is 14 amino acids long. From germline, CDR1 is LGHNA and CDR2 YSLEER. After removal of 0 bases from V and 5 bases from J, the junction contained 3 bases not matched to a gene.

This clone was picked up one time. This chain connects TRBV10-3 to TRBJ1-2; D ambiguous. The CDR3 contains 13 residues. CDR1 and CDR2 (germline): ENHRY, SYGVKD. V shed 4 bases and J shed 2 bases, with 8 bases lying between them. The CDR3 protein is CAISGGGNYGYTF. Written as DNA, the CDR3 is TGTGCCATCAGTGGTGGCGGAAACTATGGCTACACCTTC.

In nucleotides, the CDR3 is TGTGCCAGCAGCTTAGGGAGGGAACTTGCAACTAATGAAAAACTGTTTTTT. As protein: CASSLGRELATNEKLFF. The rearrangement links TRBV7-9 to TRBJ1-4; D is unresolved. CDR3 length: 17 amino acids. Trimming stripped 1 base from V and 0 bases from J, with 12 bases between. From germline, CDR1 is SEHNR and CDR2 FQNEAQ (reference sequence).